This T cell receptor beta chain was retrieved from a study of blood T cell repertoires in COVID-19. Study context: Some COVID-19 samples were acute and others convalescent; all came from the United States, Italy and Spain.

CDR3 length: 15 amino acids. V lost 2 bases to trimming and J lost 4 bases, with 12 bases between them. CDR1 and CDR2 (germline): SGHRS, YFSETQ. The method was immunoSEQ multiplex PCR; TCRdb's version includes in-frame clones alone and lacks a portion of them. The sample contains approximately 150,000 clones, about 86% of which appear only once. This receptor was taken from a man in his 70s with active or convalescent COVID-19. This chain connects TRBV5-1 to TRBJ1-4, with D hard to call. Input material: peripheral blood. The CDR3 is CASSFIESNNEKLFF. CDR3 nucleotide sequence: TGCGCCAGCAGCTTCATAGAGAGTAATAATGAAAAACTGTTTTTT. Full variable domain (missing parts from reference TRBV5-1 and TRBJ1-4): KAGVTQTPRYLIKTRGQQVTLSCSPISGHRSVSWYQQTPGQGLQFLFEYFSETQRNKGNFPGRFSGRQFSNSRSEMNVSTLELGDSALYLCASSFIESNNEKLFFGSGTQLSVL.